This record covers a single T cell receptor (beta chain). This entry comes from a study of T cell changes during pregnancy in multiple sclerosis. Sequencing used immunoSEQ multiplex PCR; TCRdb keeps in-frame clones, though not all of them. The table includes more than 85,000 clones, just under 95% detected once. V lost 5 bases, J lost 3 bases, and 11 bases lay in between. Per germline, CDR1 MNHEY and CDR2 SVGAGI. The CDR3 contains 13 residues. The sequence was obtained from a female donor in good health, enrolled as a control in a pregnancy study. The rearrangement links TRBV6-5 to TRBJ2-7, with D possibly matching TRBD1 (6 bases). The sample was peripheral blood, taken in the third trimester of pregnancy. The CDR3 is CASSPGTNYEQYF. The CDR3 DNA is TGTGCCAGCAGTCCCGGGACAAACTACGAGCAGTACTTC.